This T cell receptor beta chain emerged from a study of blood T cell repertoires in COVID-19 (dated by TCRdb to 2018 to 2021). About the investigation overall: Samples covering the acute and convalescent phases of COVID-19 were provided by collaborators in the United States, Italy and Spain. Samples were obtained from the ongoing ImmuneRACE study (first 160 participants) and from over a thousand subjects provided by 6 global collaborators. The prospective study material was composed of cDNA or gDNA derived from T cells, B-cell-depleted T cells, or PBMCs. The dataset comprised deeply sampled blood TCRbeta repertoires from subjects exposed to, actively infected with, or recovered from COVID-19. The sample metadata nearly always contained a de-identified subject ID, COVID-19 status, age in years and sex. The repertoires were released in a freely available public database meant as a resource for research on the immune response to SARS-CoV-2. HLA class I and class II types, where available, came from metadata supplied by the sample provider rather than from assay-based typing. Study-wide conclusions, independent of this receptor: The quantity of clinical and demographic metadata differed by source and by participant and was supplied without curation.

The CDR3 measures 18 amino acids from cysteine to phenylalanine. The only DNA kept is the CDR3, 54 bases in frame from the first base. Sequences MNHEY (CDR1) and SVGEGT (CDR2) are obtained from the germline V gene. V loses 2 bases of germline sequence and J loses 0 bases, and the interval between the two ends is 17 bases. This clone appeared a single time. The antigen it binds to is not known. No quality values exist for individual bases; no much larger clone is one base distant. The collaborating institutions used their own protocols to collect whole blood in K2EDTA tubes. For TCRbeta analysis, collaborators shipped samples in one of three forms: frozen whole blood, isolated PBMCs, or DNA extracted from either of those sample types. TCRbeta CDR3 regions were amplified from genomic DNA by means of the immunoSEQ Assay, a bias-controlled multiplex PCR. The paper's processing steps were these. The number of nucleated cells in each sample was estimated from the amplification of reference gene primers within the assay. To quantify the absolute abundance of each unique TCRbeta CDR3 rearrangement, sequence reads were collapsed and filtered. For each sample, productive Simpson clonality was calculated by taking the square root of Simpson's diversity index across productive rearrangements. TCRdb's version of the immuneACCESS table is confined to in-frame rearrangements and falls short of the full clone set. An unresolved V gene accounts for under half of the shortfall where checked; the remainder is of unknown origin. V, J and clone size are taken as reported in that table, and D and trimming were inferred from the DNA itself. Present in this sample are roughly 26,000 clones, approximately 64% of which were seen just once. The leading ten clones occupy 7.3% of the sample.

Here the chain combines TRBV6-2 or TRBV6-3 and TRBJ2-1; no D gene call is confident. The TCR comes from a man in his sixties with active or convalescent COVID-19. The source material was peripheral blood. The CDR3 loop reads CASSYRRSAASSYNEQFF. The DNA sequence is TGTGCCAGCAGTTACAGGCGATCGGCGGCTAGCTCCTACAATGAGCAGTTCTTC.